This TCR beta chain was recorded in a study of technical replicates of blood from a few donors. The germline V gene encodes CDR1 SGHNT and CDR2 YYREEE (reference sequence). The CDR3 spans 15 residues. Trimming cost V 2 bases and J 8 bases, with 18 bases left between them. The method was immunoSEQ multiplex PCR; TCRdb's version includes in-frame clones alone and lacks a portion of them. The sample includes about 70,000 clones, roughly 92% of them seen just once. The chain links TRBV5-4 to TRBJ2-3, with a possible D match to TRBD2 (6 bases). Sequenced: T cells isolated from PBMCs. This receptor was taken from a human donor in good health. The DNA for the CDR3 is TGTGCCAGCAGCTTACTGGGCGGGACGGTGGGTACGCAGTATTTT. Translation: CASSLLGGTVGTQYF.